Listed here are 20 T cell receptor beta chains from one sample, sequenced in a study of T cell changes during pregnancy in multiple sclerosis. Profiling relied on immunoSEQ multiplex PCR, and the TCRdb table lists in-frame clones only, not all of them. The table includes roughly 89,000 clones, around 93% detected once. Material: peripheral blood, obtained in the first trimester of pregnancy. The receptors were sampled from a female donor with multiple sclerosis, enrolled in a pregnancy study.

The genes are TRBV11-2 and TRBJ1-5; D unclear. Per the germline V gene, CDR1 is SGHAT and CDR2 is FQNNGV. The CDR3 is made up of 14 amino acids. The V gene lost 4 bases and the J gene lost 3 bases, with 10 bases spanning the gap. The CDR3 DNA reads TGTGCCAGCAGCTCGGGAGGGTTCAATCAGCCCCAGCATTTT. This translates into CASSSGGFNQPQHF.

The chain uses TRBV6-6 and TRBJ2-5, with 7 positions matching TRBD2. Germline CDR1 is MNHNY and CDR2 is SVGAGI (reference sequence). The CDR3 is made up of 15 amino acids. The J segment lost 4 bases and the V segment lost 5 bases, leaving 10 bases of the junction unmatched. CDR3 nucleotides: TGTGCCAGCAGTCTCTGGAGCGAGCGGGGAGAGACCCAGTACTTC. Amino acids: CASSLWSERGETQYF.

This sequence joins TRBV2 and TRBJ1-6, with 7 bases matching TRBD1. The CDR3 has 15 residues. V shed 6 bases, J shed 0 bases, and the junction held 2 bases outside the gene matches. The germline CDR1 and CDR2 sequences are SNHLY and FYNNEI. CDR3 nucleotide sequence: TGTGCCAGCAGACGGGACAGCTCCTATAATTCACCCCTCCACTTT. It is translated as CASRRDSSYNSPLHF. Using reference TRBV2 and TRBJ1-6 for the parts outside the CDR3, the full variable domain is EPEVTQTPSHQVTQMGQEVILRCVPISNHLYFYWYRQILGQKVEFLVSFYNNEISEKSEIFDDQFSVERPDGSNFTLKIRSTKLEDSAMYFCASRRDSSYNSPLHFGNGTRLTVT.

The chain employs TRBV7-2 and TRBJ2-7; 10 bases fit TRBD1. This CDR3 contains 16 residues. CDR1 is SGHTA, CDR2 FQGNSA, per germline. J lost 0 bases, V lost 0 bases, and 2 bases had no gene match. CDR3: CASSLAGQGDSYEQYF. The CDR3 coding sequence is TGTGCCAGCAGCTTAGCTGGACAGGGGGACTCCTACGAGCAGTACTTC.

This chain connects TRBV27 to TRBJ2-7; a weak D match, TRBD2 (7 bases). In germline, CDR1 is MNHEY, CDR2 SMNVEV (reference sequence). The length of the CDR3 is 15 residues. The ends were cut back, 10 bases at V and 1 base at J, with 20 bases in the middle. In DNA, the CDR3 is TGTGCCAACAGAGGGGGGGACAATAAATCCTACGAGCAGTACTTC. As protein: CANRGGDNKSYEQYF.

The chain employs TRBV6-5 and TRBJ2-5, with 9 bases fitting TRBD1. From germline, CDR1 is MNHEY and CDR2 SVGAGI. The J segment lost 4 bases and the V segment lost 4 bases, leaving 1 base of the junction unmatched. The CDR3 sequence is 13 residues long. The CDR3, as DNA: TGTGCCAGCAGTTGGGGACAGGGAGAGACCCAGTACTTC. Amino acid sequence: CASSWGQGETQYF.

This chain joins TRBV7-6 and TRBJ1-1; no clear D. CDR3 length: 13 residues. CDR1 and CDR2 from the germline V gene are SGHVS and FNYEAQ. V lost 3 bases to trimming and J lost 3 bases, with 8 bases between them. The CDR3 reads CASSLWRDTEAFF. In nucleotides, the CDR3 is TGTGCCAGCAGCTTGTGGAGGGACACTGAAGCTTTCTTT.

The J gene is TRBJ1-2, the V gene TRBV30, with unresolved D. Germline-derived CDR1 and CDR2 are GTSNPN and SVGIG (reference sequence). The CDR3 sequence is 14 residues long. The germline V and J ends were trimmed by 2 bases and 1 base, with 11 bases remaining between them. The CDR3 bases are TGTGCCTGGAGTCTGGGAGGTTATAACTATGGCTACACCTTC. Its protein is CAWSLGGYNYGYTF.

The DNA of the CDR3 is TGTGCCAGCTCACCAGACGGGAGGGGGTCCGGCTACACCTTC. The encoded protein is CASSPDGRGSGYTF. V is TRBV18 and J is TRBJ1-2; the D gene is possibly TRBD1 (6 bases). The V end was cut by 2 bases, the J end by 8 bases, with 15 bases between. CDR3 length: 14 amino acids. Germline V gene sequence: CDR1 KGHSH, CDR2 LQKENI.

This chain joins TRBV6-5 and TRBJ2-1; possible D gene TRBD1, 6 bases. Germline V gene data show CDR1 as MNHEY and CDR2 as SVGAGI. The CDR3 sequence is 16 residues long. Trimming removed 2 bases at V and 3 bases at J, with 14 bases between. The CDR3 DNA follows: TGTGCCAGCAGTTACGATTACGGGACACTCTACAATGAGCAGTTCTTC. As protein: CASSYDYGTLYNEQFF.

J is TRBJ2-5 and V is TRBV13, with 14 nucleotides matching TRBD2. The length of the CDR3 is 16 residues. The V and J ends lost 4 bases and 3 bases, in that order; junction bases with no gene match: 4. CDR1 is PRHDT, CDR2 FYEKMQ, per germline (reference sequence). For the CDR3, the DNA is TGTGCCAGCAGCTCGGGGACTAGCGGGGGAGAAGAGACCCAGTACTTC. Protein sequence: CASSSGTSGGEETQYF.

The CDR3 bases are TGTGCCAGCAGTTTCACCAGGGTAGCTGACGAGCAGTACTTC. Encoded protein: CASSFTRVADEQYF. The J gene is TRBJ2-7, the V gene TRBV27; D might be TRBD1 (5 bases). Trimming left V 3 bases short and J 5 bases short, with 14 bases between. The CDR3 sequence is 14 residues long. Germline CDR1 and CDR2: MNHEY and SMNVEV (reference sequence).

The V gene is TRBV29-1, the J gene TRBJ1-1, with a weak D call TRBD1 (5 bases). The V end lost 7 bases, the J end lost 5 bases, and 14 bases lay between the germline ends. The CDR3 consists of 12 residues. Germline V gene sequence: CDR1 SQVTM, CDR2 ANQGSEA. The CDR3 is CSAPSQGTEAFF. CDR3 coding DNA: TGCAGCGCCCCCTCGCAGGGAACTGAAGCTTTCTTT.

The V call is TRBV5-6, the J call TRBJ2-7, with D unresolved. Germline CDR1 is SGHDT and CDR2 is YYEEEE. The CDR3 is 11 residues long. V gave up 3 bases and J gave up 5 bases, with 6 bases separating them. DNA for the CDR3: TGTGCCAGCAGCTCCCCGGACGAGCAGTACTTC. Protein: CASSSPDEQYF.

This chain connects TRBV9 to TRBJ2-3; 8 nucleotides match TRBD2. Germline CDR1 and CDR2: SGDLS and YYNGEE. Trimming at V came to 0 bases and at J to 5 bases, leaving 8 bases not matched to a gene. The CDR3 contains 16 residues. CDR3 nucleotides: TGTGCCAGCAGCGTAGATGGGACTAGGATGAGAGATACGCAGTATTTT. Translating it yields CASSVDGTRMRDTQYF.

V and J are TRBV5-1 and TRBJ1-1, with 7 bases lining up with TRBD1. Trimming at V came to 0 bases and at J to 0 bases, leaving 2 bases not matched to a gene. This CDR3 comprises 15 residues. CDR1 is SGHRS and CDR2 is YFSETQ in the germline V gene. CDR3 nucleotide sequence: TGCGCCAGCAGCTTGGTCGGGACAGTGAACACTGAAGCTTTCTTT. Translation gives CASSLVGTVNTEAFF.

The CDR3: CASSAGLAGGTDTQYF. CDR3 nucleotides: TGTGCCAGCAGTGCGGGACTAGCGGGGGGAACAGATACGCAGTATTTT. The chain joins TRBV25-1 to TRBJ2-3; the match to TRBD2 covers 15 bases. CDR1 and CDR2 (germline): MGHDK, SYGVNS. The length of the CDR3 is 16 residues. V was pared by 4 bases and J by 3 bases, with 2 bases of the junction left unmatched.

The J gene is TRBJ2-1, the V gene TRBV9; 9 bases line up with TRBD1. The CDR3 is 14 residues long. J gave up 7 bases and V 5 bases, and 7 bases lay outside the gene matches. Germline V gives CDR1 SGDLS, CDR2 YYNGEE. The chain's CDR3 is CASSEDRGRNEQFF. Here the CDR3 DNA reads TGTGCCAGCAGTGAAGACAGGGGGAGGAATGAGCAGTTCTTC.

The chain joins TRBV10-2 to TRBJ2-1; 13 bases agree with TRBD2. The CDR3 runs 18 residues. Trimming removed 7 bases from V and 0 bases from J; junction bases left unmatched: 9. From germline, CDR1 is WSHSY and CDR2 SAAADI. CDR3 bases: TGCGCCAGCATCCTGACTAGCGGGGGGCCGGGCTCCTACAATGAGCAGTTCTTC. Its protein product is CASILTSGGPGSYNEQFF.

The V gene is TRBV4-2, the J gene TRBJ2-1, with 8 positions matching TRBD2. V shed 4 bases and J 0 bases; nucleotides not matched to a gene: 20. CDR3 length: 21 residues. CDR1 and CDR2 from the germline V gene are LGHNA and YNFKEQ. This CDR3 is CASSPNRIAGILSISYNEQFF. The CDR3 DNA sequence: TGTGCCAGCAGCCCCAACCGAATAGCGGGAATCCTGAGTATCTCCTACAATGAGCAGTTCTTC.